The sequence of this T cell receptor (beta chain) was determined in a study of cytomegalovirus exposure and HLA in healthy donors. Per the germline V gene, CDR1 is SGHAT and CDR2 is FQNNGV. Trimming cost V 4 bases and J 4 bases; bases outside gene matches: 4. This CDR3 has 13 residues. A multiplex PCR was run with 60 Vbeta primers and 13 Jbeta primers. Some clones are missing from TCRdb's copy, which holds only in-frame ones; the method was immunoSEQ multiplex PCR. The table lists 130,000 to 150,000 clones, roughly 80% of them singletons. The chain recombines TRBV11-2 with TRBJ2-7; 7 nucleotides agree with TRBD1. The sequence was obtained from a man aged 35-49 years in good health and CMV-seronegative. The sample consisted of PBMCs. CDR3 coding DNA: TGTGCCAGCAGCTCGACAGGGTGGTACGAGCAGTACTTC. The encoded protein is CASSSTGWYEQYF.